These T cell receptor beta chains were read from a single sample in a study of cytomegalovirus exposure and HLA in healthy donors. Clones were sequenced by immunoSEQ multiplex PCR, and TCRdb holds only the in-frame ones, with some missing. The data contain tens of thousands of clones, approximately 75% of them singletons. Material for sequencing was PBMCs. These receptor sequences come from a man aged 55 to 70 in good health and CMV-seropositive. Both conserved end residues are part of each CDR3. The order of the fields is CDR3 length, V gene, clone size, D gene, J gene, CDR3 protein, CDR3 DNA. D genes are given only for firm matches. Not all rows give a size; the values are once, few, many and, for expanded clones, a class.

>14|TRBV11-3|.|TRBD1|TRBJ1-2
CASSPGTVAYGYTF
TGTGCCAGCAGCCCCGGGACAGTCGCCTATGGCTACACCTTC
>13|TRBV5-1|.|.|TRBJ1-1
CASSLSLNTEAFF
TGCGCCAGCAGCTTGAGCCTGAACACTGAAGCTTTCTTT
>14|TRBV11-3|few|.|TRBJ2-7
CASSSRDSFYEQYF
TGTGCCAGCAGCTCGCGGGACTCTTTCTACGAGCAGTACTTC
>14|TRBV19|.|.|TRBJ2-1
CASNPNPTRSEQFF
TGTGCCAGTAATCCAAACCCCACTAGAAGTGAGCAGTTCTTC
>14|TRBV18|.|.|TRBJ1-1
CASSPRQEGTEAFF
TGTGCCAGCTCACCCCGACAGGAAGGGACTGAAGCTTTCTTT
>15|TRBV25-1|.|.|TRBJ2-3
CASSAPRGGADTQYF
TGTGCCAGCAGTGCTCCCCGTGGGGGCGCAGATACGCAGTATTTT
>16|TRBV5-6|.|.|TRBJ1-3
CASSLVGGSSGNTIYF
TGTGCCAGCAGCTTGGTAGGCGGTAGCTCTGGAAACACCATATATTTT
>15|TRBV5-1|.|.|TRBJ1-1
CASSGGTTWGTEAFF
TGCGCCAGCAGCGGGGGGACCACTTGGGGCACTGAAGCTTTCTTT
>15|TRBV11-3|.|TRBD2|TRBJ2-7
CASSRQSGSQYEQYF
TGTGCCAGCAGCCGCCAAAGCGGGAGCCAATACGAGCAGTACTTC
>15|TRBV19|once|.|TRBJ2-2
CASSITPRNTGELFF
TGTGCCAGTAGTATAACACCCAGGAACACCGGGGAGCTGTTTTTT
>15|TRBV2|few|TRBD1|TRBJ2-1
CASRKETGSIHEQFF
TGTGCCAGCAGGAAGGAGACAGGGTCAATCCATGAGCAGTTCTTC
>13|TRBV6-1|few|TRBD2|TRBJ2-1
CASTTSGRNEQFF
TGTGCCAGCACGACTAGCGGGAGGAATGAGCAGTTCTTC
>14|TRBV7-6|.|TRBD1|TRBJ1-6
CASSPGGANSPLHF
TGTGCCAGCAGTCCAGGGGGCGCGAATTCACCCCTCCACTTT
>12|TRBV7-9|.|.|TRBJ2-1
CASSTIHNEQFF
TGTGCCAGCAGCACTATTCACAATGAGCAGTTCTTC
>19|TRBV10-2|.|TRBD2|TRBJ2-3
CASSPTSGSLSFSTDTQYF
TGCGCCAGCAGTCCGACTAGCGGGAGCCTTTCCTTCAGCACAGATACGCAGTATTTT
>12|TRBV4-1|.|TRBD1|TRBJ1-1
CASRQGETEAFF
TGCGCCAGTCGACAGGGGGAAACTGAAGCTTTCTTT
>13|TRBV5-8|.|TRBD2|TRBJ2-5
CASSGRVEETQYF
TGTGCCAGCAGTGGGAGGGTTGAAGAGACCCAGTACTTC
>15|TRBV13|.|.|TRBJ1-1
CASTVLVGMNTEAFF
TGTGCCTCGACAGTCCTAGTGGGGATGAACACTGAAGCTTTCTTT
>17|TRBV11-2|.|.|TRBJ1-4
CASSRDSYIATNEKLFF
TGTGCCAGCAGCCGGGACTCGTACATTGCAACTAATGAAAAACTGTTTTTT
>14|TRBV19|.|TRBD1|TRBJ1-4
CASFSGTGDEKLFF
TGTGCCAGTTTCTCCGGGACAGGAGATGAAAAACTGTTTTTT
>13|TRBV6-1|few|.|TRBJ2-7
CASTELFSYEQYF
TGTGCCAGCACCGAGCTCTTCTCCTACGAGCAGTACTTC
>14|TRBV6-1|.|TRBD1|TRBJ1-4
CASSRVDRDEKLFF
TGTGCCAGCAGTAGAGTTGACAGGGATGAAAAACTGTTTTTT
>15|TRBV11-3|.|.|TRBJ2-3
CASSLTGTGVDTQYF
TGTGCCAGCAGCCTAACCGGGACGGGGGTTGATACGCAGTATTTT
>14|TRBV27|.|.|TRBJ2-5
CASSWDKFVETQYF
TGTGCCAGCAGTTGGGACAAGTTCGTGGAGACCCAGTACTTC
>16|TRBV5-6|.|.|TRBJ1-3
CASSLVGRASGNTIYF
TGTGCCAGCAGCTTGGTGGGCAGGGCTAGTGGAAACACCATATATTTT
>14|TRBV6-5|.|.|TRBJ2-7
CASSYRGHNYEQYF
TGTGCCAGCAGTTACCGCGGACATAACTACGAGCAGTACTTC
>12|TRBV25-1|.|.|TRBJ2-7
CASSGQLYEQYF
TGTGCCAGCAGTGGACAGCTCTACGAGCAGTACTTC
>14|TRBV2|.|.|TRBJ1-4
CASSESPRGEKLFF
TGTGCCAGCAGTGAATCCCCCCGGGGTGAAAAACTGTTTTTT
>15|TRBV5-5|.|TRBD1|TRBJ1-1
CASSLVGQGGGEAFF
TGTGCCAGCAGCTTGGTGGGGCAGGGGGGAGGCGAAGCTTTCTTT
>13|TRBV10-2|.|TRBD1|TRBJ2-7
CASSGQGYYEQYF
TGCGCCAGCAGTGGACAGGGTTACTACGAGCAGTACTTC
>14|TRBV19|.|.|TRBJ1-5
CASSNGRVDQPQHF
TGTGCCAGTAGTAACGGCAGGGTGGATCAGCCCCAGCATTTT
>16|TRBV13|.|.|TRBJ1-4
CASSLRGSATNEKLFF
TGTGCCAGCAGCTTAAGAGGGTCTGCAACTAATGAAAAACTGTTTTTT
>16|TRBV5-6|.|TRBD1|TRBJ2-3
CASSLGVDRGTDTQYF
TGTGCCAGCAGCTTGGGAGTAGACAGGGGAACAGATACGCAGTATTTT
>12|TRBV5-3|.|.|TRBJ1-2
CARRSGYYGYTF
TGTGCCAGAAGGTCGGGGTACTATGGCTACACCTTC
>15|TRBV6-1|.|TRBD1|TRBJ1-1
CASTGQGSMNTEAFF
TGTGCCAGCACCGGACAGGGTTCCATGAACACTGAAGCTTTCTTT
>15|TRBV5-4|.|.|TRBJ2-1
CASSSRLESYNEQFF
TGTGCCAGCAGCTCGCGATTGGAGTCCTACAATGAGCAGTTCTTC
>14|TRBV5-6|.|TRBD2|TRBJ2-7
CASSLTSGIYEQYF
TGTGCCAGCAGCTTGACTAGCGGGATCTACGAGCAGTACTTC
>15|TRBV5-5|.|.|TRBJ1-5
CASSLESTGNQPQHF
TGTGCCAGCAGCTTGGAATCGACAGGTAATCAGCCCCAGCATTTT
>16|TRBV7-9|few|TRBD1|TRBJ2-6
CASSSNRGSGANVLTF
TGTGCCAGCAGCTCGAACAGGGGCTCTGGGGCCAACGTCCTGACTTTC
>15|TRBV11-3|.|.|TRBJ2-6
CASSSQGAGANVLTF
TGTGCCAGCAGTTCACAGGGAGCTGGGGCCAACGTCCTGACTTTC
>15|TRBV6-5|few|TRBD2|TRBJ2-1
CASSQASGRANEQFF
TGTGCCAGCAGCCAAGCAAGCGGGAGGGCCAATGAGCAGTTCTTC
>16|TRBV5-6|.|.|TRBJ2-1
CASSLMAGWSQNEQFF
TGTGCCAGCAGCTTGATGGCAGGGTGGTCCCAAAATGAGCAGTTCTTC
>14|TRBV18|.|.|TRBJ1-3
CASSPEQAGNTIYF
TGTGCCAGCTCACCAGAACAGGCTGGAAACACCATATATTTT
>15|TRBV11-2|.|TRBD1|TRBJ2-5
CASTGTGALQETQYF
TGTGCCAGCACCGGGACAGGGGCTTTACAAGAGACCCAGTACTTC
>16|TRBV13|.|TRBD2|TRBJ2-1
CASSPGLAGSYNEQFF
TGTGCCAGCAGCCCGGGACTAGCGGGCTCCTACAATGAGCAGTTCTTC
>15|TRBV2|.|TRBD2|TRBJ2-1
CASLRLAGGGDEQFF
TGTGCCAGCTTGAGACTAGCGGGAGGAGGCGATGAGCAGTTCTTC
>16|TRBV5-4|.|TRBD2|TRBJ2-4
CASSLWVAGAKNIQYF
TGTGCCAGCAGCTTGTGGGTAGCGGGGGCCAAAAACATTCAGTACTTC
>16|TRBV4-1|.|TRBD1|TRBJ1-4
CASSRQTGTGAEKLFF
TGCGCCAGCAGCCGCCAGACCGGGACAGGGGCTGAAAAACTGTTTTTT
>18|TRBV11-3|.|.|TRBJ2-5
CASSLGSTSRGIKETQYF
TGTGCCAGCAGCTTAGGTTCGACTAGCAGGGGAATTAAAGAGACCCAGTACTTC
>14|TRBV11-3|few|.|TRBJ1-1
CASSLGLGNTEAFF
TGTGCCAGCAGCTTGGGGCTAGGGAACACTGAAGCTTTCTTT
>12|TRBV6-1|.|.|TRBJ1-6
CASSSYNSPLHF
TGTGCCAGCAGTTCGTATAATTCACCCCTCCACTTT
>14|TRBV13|once|.|TRBJ1-1
CASSPRGLITEAFF
TGTGCCAGCAGCCCCAGGGGCTTGATCACTGAAGCTTTCTTT
>15|TRBV29-1|.|.|TRBJ2-2
CSVEFRGRNTGELFF
TGCAGCGTTGAGTTCCGAGGTAGAAACACCGGGGAGCTGTTTTTT